This T cell receptor beta chain came from a study of CD8+ T cells in alopecia areata. As for treatment: oral pan-JAK inhibitor, 5-10 mg twice daily. This clone has a handful of counts. Between the trimmed V and J ends, which lost 0 bases and 8 bases, there was a span of 9 bases. This CDR3 has 14 residues. Per germline, CDR1 SGHRS and CDR2 YFSETQ. Isolated RNA was reverse transcribed into cDNA used as the sequencing template. Profiled with immunoSEQ multiplex PCR; TCRdb holds only in-frame clones, not every one. The table includes about 250,000 clones, 60% detected once. This TCR derives from a human donor with alopecia areata. Here the sequenced sample was CD4+ T cells sorted from blood, taken around week 54, from a patient treated with tofacitinib. The chain uses TRBV5-1 and TRBJ1-6; D gene ambiguous. The CDR3, as DNA: TGCGCCAGCAGCTTGGATTTTACAGATTCACCCCTCCACTTT. Protein: CASSLDFTDSPLHF. The full variable domain, its missing parts supplied by reference TRBV5-1 and TRBJ1-6, is KAGVTQTPRYLIKTRGQQVTLSCSPISGHRSVSWYQQTPGQGLQFLFEYFSETQRNKGNFPGRFSGRQFSNSRSEMNVSTLELGDSALYLCASSLDFTDSPLHFGNGTRLTVT.